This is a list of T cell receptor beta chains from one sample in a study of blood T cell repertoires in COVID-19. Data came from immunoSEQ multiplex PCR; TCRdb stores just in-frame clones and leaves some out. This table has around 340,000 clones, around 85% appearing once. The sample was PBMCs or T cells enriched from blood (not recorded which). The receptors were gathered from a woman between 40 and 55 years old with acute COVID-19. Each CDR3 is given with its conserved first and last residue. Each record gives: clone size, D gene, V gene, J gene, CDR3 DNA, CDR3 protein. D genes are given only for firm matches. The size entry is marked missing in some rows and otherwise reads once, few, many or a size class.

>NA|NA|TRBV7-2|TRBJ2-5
TGTGCCAGCAGCTTAGCGAGGTTAGCCTACCTCGGGGAGACCCAGTACTTC
CASSLARLAYLGETQYF
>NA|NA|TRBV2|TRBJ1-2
TGTGCCAGCAGCGCAGCTAACTATGGCTACACCTTC
CASSAANYGYTF
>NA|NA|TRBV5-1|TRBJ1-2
TGCGCCAGCAGCTTAGACAGGAATGGCTACACCTTC
CASSLDRNGYTF
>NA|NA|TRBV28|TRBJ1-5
TGTGCCAGCACCCTGGGGCAGAGCAATCAGCCCCAGCATTTT
CASTLGQSNQPQHF
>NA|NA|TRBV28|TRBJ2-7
TGTGCCAGCAGTATATACCGGGGATCTACGAGGCAGTACTTC
CASSIYRGSTRQYF
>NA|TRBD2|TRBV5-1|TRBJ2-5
TGCGCCAGCAGCCCCGGGACGGGAGGTAGGGGAGAGACCCAGTACTTC
CASSPGTGGRGETQYF
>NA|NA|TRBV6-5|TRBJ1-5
TGTGCCAGCAGTTACTCACAGCGGAGCAATCAGCCCCAGCATTTT
CASSYSQRSNQPQHF
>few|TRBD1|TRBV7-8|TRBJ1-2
TGTGCCAGCAGCACCTCTTCGGATGTTCGGACAGGGCTCTATGGCTACACCTTC
CASSTSSDVRTGLYGYTF
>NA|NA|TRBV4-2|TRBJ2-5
TGTGCCAGCAGCCAAGAATCCCGGGGTGGGGAGACCCAGTACTTC
CASSQESRGGETQYF
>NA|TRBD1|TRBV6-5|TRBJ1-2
TGTGCCAGCAGTTATGGATTCGGACAGGGGATCTATGGCTACACCTTC
CASSYGFGQGIYGYTF
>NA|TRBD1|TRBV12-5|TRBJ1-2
TGTGCTAGTGGTTTGGCAGGGACAGGGCACTTGCTCAACTATGGCTACACCTTC
CASGLAGTGHLLNYGYTF
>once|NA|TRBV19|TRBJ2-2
TGTGCCAGTATGTGGGCAACGAACACCGGGGAGCTGTTTTTT
CASMWATNTGELFF
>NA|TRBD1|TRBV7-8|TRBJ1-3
TGTGCCAGCAGCCCGGGACAGCCTGGAAACACCATATATTTT
CASSPGQPGNTIYF
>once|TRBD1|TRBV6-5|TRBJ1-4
TGTGCCAGCAGTTACCTTGGGACAGGGGGGAATGAAAAACTGTTTTTT
CASSYLGTGGNEKLFF
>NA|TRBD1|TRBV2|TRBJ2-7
TGTGCCAGCAGCCTAGGGACAGGGCCCTTCTACGAGCAGTACTTC
CASSLGTGPFYEQYF
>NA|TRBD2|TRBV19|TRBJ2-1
TGTGCCAGCAGACAGGCCCAAACCGGGACTAGCGAGAAGCAGTTCTTC
CASRQAQTGTSEKQFF
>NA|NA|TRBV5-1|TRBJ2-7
TGCGCCAGCAGCTTGGCCAGTGGCGGATACTCCTACGAGCAGTACTTC
CASSLASGGYSYEQYF
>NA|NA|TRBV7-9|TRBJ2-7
TGTGCCAGCAGCTTAGACTCTCAAGAGCAGTACTTC
CASSLDSQEQYF
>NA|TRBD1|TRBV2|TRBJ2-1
TGTGCCAGCATTGACAGGGCGGTTGGGCAACCCTGGGTCTTC
CASIDRAVGQPWVF
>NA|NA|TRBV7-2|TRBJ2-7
TGTGCCAGCAGCTTACCCTCGGCGGGATTAGACGAGCAGTACTTC
CASSLPSAGLDEQYF
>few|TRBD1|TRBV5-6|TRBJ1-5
TGTGCCAGCAGCTTGGGACAGGGGGGAAGTCCCCAGCATTTT
CASSLGQGGSPQHF